This entry is about one T cell receptor beta chain. The data belong to a study of blood T cell repertoires in COVID-19. About the research overall: From the United States, Italy and Spain came samples of acute and convalescent COVID-19. In each case, the material was cDNA or gDNA derived from T cells, B-cell-depleted T cells, or PBMCs.

In the source study's methods: Estimation of nucleated cell counts relied on the amplification of reference gene primers. Assay: immunoSEQ multiplex PCR; the TCRdb copy retains only in-frame clones and omits some. V and J calls and clone size are as listed in that table; D and trimming were resolved from the DNA. Among 150,000 to 200,000 clones, around nine tenths were seen once, and the ten largest hold roughly a sixth. The CDR3 has 17 amino acids. Germline CDR1 is SNHLY and CDR2 is FYNNEI. J lost 4 bases, V lost 8 bases, and 7 bases had no gene match. This TCR came from a man aged 55 to 69 with active or convalescent COVID-19. The chain combines TRBV2 with TRBJ2-2; 16 nucleotides align to TRBD2. The sequencing input was peripheral blood. The CDR3 region has the DNA TGTGCCAGCGCCCCGGGACTAGCGGGGGGGTCCACCGGGGAGCTGTTTTTT. Translated: CASAPGLAGGSTGELFF.